These 11 T cell receptor beta chains were all obtained from the same sample, sequenced in a study of monozygotic twins with inflammatory bowel disease. TCRdb re-called the 5' RACE reads and shows each CDR3 protein once, DNA omitted. In all, the sample yields about 300,000 distinct CDR3 sequences. Sequencing was done on a sample of blood. Receptors were obtained from a human donor with ulcerative colitis or Crohn's disease, or a healthy co-twin of an affected twin (not recorded which).

The J gene is TRBJ2-3, the V gene TRBV4-2; there is no DNA to check the TCRdb D call of TRBD2. The CDR3 is 19 residues long. Germline loops: CDR1 LGHNA, CDR2 YNFKEQ. CDR3 sequence: CASSRTPSGWISSTDTQYF.

The chain has TRBV18 and TRBJ2-5; TCRdb gives TRBD1 as the D gene, but with no DNA this cannot be confirmed. This CDR3 has 14 residues. The germline CDR1 and CDR2 sequences are KGHSH and LQKENI. This CDR3 reads CASSQGRAGETQYF.

The chain links TRBV12-3 or TRBV12-4 to TRBJ2-3. The CDR3 sequence is 11 residues long. CDR3 residues: CASSSPGAQYF.

The chain combines TRBV7-2 with TRBJ1-1. Germline values: CDR1 SGHTA, CDR2 FQGNSA. CDR3 length: 14 amino acids. This CDR3 reads CASSPPPANTEAFF.

This chain joins TRBV7-2 and TRBJ2-1; as DNA is missing, the TRBD1 call by TCRdb cannot be tested. In germline, CDR1 is SGHTA, CDR2 FQGNSA. CDR3 length: 16 amino acids. The CDR3 loop reads CASSLDPPGKYNEQFF.

This sequence joins TRBV6-1 and TRBJ1-5. Looked up from germline, CDR1 is MNHNS and CDR2 is SASEGT. The CDR3 spans 14 residues. This chain's CDR3 is CASSVDSNIQPQHF.

The chain joins TRBV29-1 to TRBJ2-2; TCRdb calls TRBD1, which cannot be checked without DNA. Germline CDR1 is SQVTM and CDR2 is ANQGSEA. The CDR3 extends over 12 amino acids. CDR3 residues: CSVSGLGGELFF.

V and J are TRBV12-3 or TRBV12-4 and TRBJ2-1. The CDR3 extends over 12 amino acids. This CDR3 reads CASRDRNNEQFF.

V and J are TRBV5-1 and TRBJ1-2; TCRdb's D gene call, TRBD1, goes unchecked for lack of DNA. The CDR3 spans 13 residues. CDR1 SGHRS and CDR2 YFSETQ come from the germline V gene. The CDR3 protein is CASSQGVELGYTF.

The chain employs TRBV27 and TRBJ2-1. This CDR3 is 12 amino acids long. Germline V gives CDR1 MNHEY, CDR2 SMNVEV (reference sequence). CDR3: CASSLLKGEEFF.

The rearrangement links TRBV5-1 to TRBJ1-1. Germline CDR1 reads SGHRS; CDR2 reads YFSETQ. The CDR3 runs to 13 residues. This CDR3 is CASSPSWNTEAFF.